This TCR beta chain was captured in a study of regulatory T cells in long-lasting Graves disease. Turning to the study itself: Antithyroid drugs had been given to newly diagnosed Graves' patients for under 3 months.

CDR3 length: 15 amino acids. Per the germline V gene, CDR1 is SGHVS and CDR2 is FQNEAQ. The J segment lost 4 bases and the V segment lost 5 bases, leaving 8 bases of the junction unmatched. CDR3 regions were amplified by Arm-PCR using iRepertoire HTBI primers to build TCR beta libraries. MiXCR, run by TCRdb on the multiplex PCR reads, gives a single entry per CDR3 protein. The table lists about 560,000 distinct CDR3 sequences, roughly 15% of them singletons. Time point described: newly diagnosed GD, antithyroid drugs for less than 3 months. The TCR library used RNA extracted from PBMCs. These data also formed part of another study, on T cells in Graves' hyperthyroidism and ophthalmopathy. That paper states: In simple terms, a model built on 13 V-J features told ophthalmopathy apart from stable hyperthyroidism.

The sample was peripheral blood mononuclear cells (PBMCs), taken at new diagnosis, from a patient treated with antithyroid drugs. The gene calls are TRBV7-8 and TRBJ1-3, with TRBD1 matching over 7 bases. This receptor was taken from a man aged 18 to 30 with Graves disease. Written as DNA, the CDR3 is TGTGCCAGCAGCAAACAGGGGCCCTACGGAAACACCATATATTTT. Amino acid sequence: CASSKQGPYGNTIYF.